This T cell receptor beta chain was recorded in a study of cytomegalovirus exposure and HLA in healthy donors. General observations from the study: Earlier results showed most TCR beta V segments being productive about 90% or about 30% of the time.

Researchers ran the PCR with 60 Vbeta and 13 Jbeta primers. Authors' analysis steps: In a later analysis, of some 80 million unique beta chains, some 10 million appeared in at least two donors. The data were produced by immunoSEQ multiplex PCR, yet TCRdb's version contains in-frame clones alone and is incomplete. V and J calls and clone size are given by that table; D and trimming were obtained from the DNA. The sample holds about 270,000 clones; about 75% are singletons and the top ten take 2% to 2.5%. The V end was cut by 0 bases, the J end by 3 bases, with 10 bases between. The CDR3 extends over 15 amino acids. Germline values: CDR1 SGHRS, CDR2 YFSETQ. This clone was observed a few times. Its antigen is not known. Each donor was nominally healthy when sampled (though unrecorded immune exposures were likely).

Sample: PBMCs. The chain recombines TRBV5-1 with TRBJ1-3, with D possibly matching TRBD1 (6 bases). This TCR was recovered from a female donor in good health and CMV-seronegative. CDR3 bases: TGCGCCAGCAGCTTGGCTGGGGGCGGTGGAAACACCATATATTTT. Its translation: CASSLAGGGGNTIYF.